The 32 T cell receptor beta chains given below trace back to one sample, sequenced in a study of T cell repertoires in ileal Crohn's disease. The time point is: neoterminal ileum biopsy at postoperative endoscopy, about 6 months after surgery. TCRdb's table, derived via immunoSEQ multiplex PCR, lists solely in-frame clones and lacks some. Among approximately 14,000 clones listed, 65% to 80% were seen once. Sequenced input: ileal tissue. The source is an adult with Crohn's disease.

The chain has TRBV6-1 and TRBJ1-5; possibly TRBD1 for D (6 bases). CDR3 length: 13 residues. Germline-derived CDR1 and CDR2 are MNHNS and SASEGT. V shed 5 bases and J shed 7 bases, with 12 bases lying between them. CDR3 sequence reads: CASSSGVGQPQHF. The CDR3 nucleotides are TGTGCCAGCAGTTCAGGGGTTGGCCAGCCCCAGCATTTT.

The CDR3 sequence: CASSQGGSLDWYEKLFF. The CDR3 DNA reads as TGCGCCAGCAGCCAAGGAGGCAGCCTCGACTGGTATGAAAAACTGTTTTTT. This sequence joins TRBV4-1 and TRBJ1-4; the D is unclear. Germline CDR1 reads MGHRA; CDR2 reads YSYEKL. There are 17 residues in the CDR3. The V and J ends lost 1 base and 6 bases respectively, with 18 bases between them.

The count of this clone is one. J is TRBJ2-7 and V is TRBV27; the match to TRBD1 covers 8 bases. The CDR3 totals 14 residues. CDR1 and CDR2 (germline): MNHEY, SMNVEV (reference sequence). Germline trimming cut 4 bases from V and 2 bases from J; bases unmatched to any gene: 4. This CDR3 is CASSYDRGTYEQYF. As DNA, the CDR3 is TGTGCCAGCAGTTATGACAGGGGTACCTACGAGCAGTACTTC.

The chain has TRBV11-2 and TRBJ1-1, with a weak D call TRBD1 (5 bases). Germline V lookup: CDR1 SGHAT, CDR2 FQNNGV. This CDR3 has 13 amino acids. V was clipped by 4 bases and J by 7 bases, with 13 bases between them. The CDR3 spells CASSSLDRDEAFF. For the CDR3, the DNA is TGTGCCAGCAGCTCACTCGACAGAGATGAAGCTTTCTTT.

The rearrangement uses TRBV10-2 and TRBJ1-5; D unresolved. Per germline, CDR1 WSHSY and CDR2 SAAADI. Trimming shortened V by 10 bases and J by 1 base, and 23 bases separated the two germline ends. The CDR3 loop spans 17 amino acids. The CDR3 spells CATHEGAPELSNQPQHF. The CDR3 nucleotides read TGCGCCACCCACGAAGGTGCACCTGAACTAAGCAATCAGCCCCAGCATTTT.

CDR3 in DNA: TGCGCCAGCAGCTTGGTAGAGCAGAGTGAAGCTTTCTTT. As protein: CASSLVEQSEAFF. V and J are TRBV5-1 and TRBJ1-1; unclear D gene. V dropped 0 bases and J dropped 7 bases, with 10 bases sitting between them. Germline CDR1 reads SGHRS; CDR2 reads YFSETQ. This CDR3 contains 13 residues.

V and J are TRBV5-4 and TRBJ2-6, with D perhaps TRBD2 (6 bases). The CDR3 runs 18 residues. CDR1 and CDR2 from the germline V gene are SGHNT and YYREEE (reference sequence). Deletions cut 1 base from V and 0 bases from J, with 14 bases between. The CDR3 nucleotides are TGTGCCAGCAGCTTGTCGGCGGGGTCCTACTCTGGGGCCAACGTCCTGACTTTC. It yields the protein CASSLSAGSYSGANVLTF.

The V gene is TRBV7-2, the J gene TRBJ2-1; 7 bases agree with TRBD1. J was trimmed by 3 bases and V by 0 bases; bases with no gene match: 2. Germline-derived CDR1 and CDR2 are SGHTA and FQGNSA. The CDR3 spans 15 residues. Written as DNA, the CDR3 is TGTGCCAGCAGCTTAGCGGGGACAGACTACAATGAGCAGTTCTTC. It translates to CASSLAGTDYNEQFF.

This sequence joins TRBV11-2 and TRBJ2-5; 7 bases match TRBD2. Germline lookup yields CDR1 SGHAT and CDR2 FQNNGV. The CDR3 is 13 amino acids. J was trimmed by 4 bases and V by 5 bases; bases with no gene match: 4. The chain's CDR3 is CASSQERGETQYF. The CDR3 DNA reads TGTGCCAGCAGCCAGGAGCGGGGAGAGACCCAGTACTTC.

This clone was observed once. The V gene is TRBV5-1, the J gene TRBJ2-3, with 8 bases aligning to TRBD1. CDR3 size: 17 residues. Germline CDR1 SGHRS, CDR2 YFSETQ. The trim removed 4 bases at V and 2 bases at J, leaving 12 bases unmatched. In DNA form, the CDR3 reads TGCGCCAGCAGCCCGAACAGGGGGAGCCTCTCCACAGATACGCAGTATTTT. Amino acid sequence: CASSPNRGSLSTDTQYF.

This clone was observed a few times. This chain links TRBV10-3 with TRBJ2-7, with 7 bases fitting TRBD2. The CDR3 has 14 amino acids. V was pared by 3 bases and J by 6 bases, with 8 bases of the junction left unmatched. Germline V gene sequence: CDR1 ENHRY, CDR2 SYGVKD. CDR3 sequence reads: CAISDAAGVGEQYF. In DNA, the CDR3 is TGTGCCATCAGTGATGCTGCGGGAGTCGGCGAGCAGTACTTC.

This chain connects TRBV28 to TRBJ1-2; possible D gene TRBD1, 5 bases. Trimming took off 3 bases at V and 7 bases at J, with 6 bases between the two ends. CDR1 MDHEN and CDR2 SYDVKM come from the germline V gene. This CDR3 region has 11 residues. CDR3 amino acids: CASSFQGGYTF. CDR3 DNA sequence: TGTGCCAGCAGTTTCCAGGGTGGCTACACCTTC.

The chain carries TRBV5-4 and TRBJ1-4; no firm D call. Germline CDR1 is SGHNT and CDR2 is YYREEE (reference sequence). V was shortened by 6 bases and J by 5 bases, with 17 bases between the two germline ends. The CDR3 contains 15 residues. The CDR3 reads CASTNEGVENEKLFF. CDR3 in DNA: TGTGCCAGCACCAATGAGGGAGTAGAGAATGAAAAACTGTTTTTT.

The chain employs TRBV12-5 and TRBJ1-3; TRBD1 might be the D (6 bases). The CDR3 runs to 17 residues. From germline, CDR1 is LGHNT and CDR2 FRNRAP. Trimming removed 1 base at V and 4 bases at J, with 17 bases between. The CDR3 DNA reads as TGTGCTAGTGGTTTGGGGGGGACACAGCCGAAAGGAAACACCATATATTTT. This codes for CASGLGGTQPKGNTIYF.

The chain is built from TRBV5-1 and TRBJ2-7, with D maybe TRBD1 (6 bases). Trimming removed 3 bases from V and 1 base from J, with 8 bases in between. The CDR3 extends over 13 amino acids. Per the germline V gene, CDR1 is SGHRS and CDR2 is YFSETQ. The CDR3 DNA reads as TGCGCCAGCAGCTCCGGACAGTCCTACGAGCAGTACTTC. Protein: CASSSGQSYEQYF.

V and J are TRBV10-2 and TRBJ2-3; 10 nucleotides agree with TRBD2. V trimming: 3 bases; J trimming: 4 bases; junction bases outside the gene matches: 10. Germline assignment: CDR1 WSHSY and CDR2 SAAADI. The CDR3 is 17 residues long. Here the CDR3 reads CASSDNGGSGRPDTQYF. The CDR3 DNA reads TGCGCCAGCAGTGATAACGGGGGTAGCGGGAGGCCAGATACGCAGTATTTT.

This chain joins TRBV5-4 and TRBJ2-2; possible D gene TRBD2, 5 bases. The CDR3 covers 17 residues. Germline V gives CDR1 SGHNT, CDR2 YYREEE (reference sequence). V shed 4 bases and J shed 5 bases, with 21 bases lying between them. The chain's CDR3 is CASSGSPGPPGTGELFF. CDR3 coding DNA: TGTGCCAGCAGCGGCTCCCCGGGCCCTCCGGGGACCGGGGAGCTGTTTTTT.

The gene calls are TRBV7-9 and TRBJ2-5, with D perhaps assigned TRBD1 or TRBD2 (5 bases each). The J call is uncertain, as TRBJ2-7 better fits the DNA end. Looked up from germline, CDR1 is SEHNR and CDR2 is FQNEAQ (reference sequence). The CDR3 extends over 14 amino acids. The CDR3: CASSPRDPPYEQYF. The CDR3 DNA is TGTGCCAGCAGCCCCCGGGACCCGCCGTACGAGCAGTACTTC.

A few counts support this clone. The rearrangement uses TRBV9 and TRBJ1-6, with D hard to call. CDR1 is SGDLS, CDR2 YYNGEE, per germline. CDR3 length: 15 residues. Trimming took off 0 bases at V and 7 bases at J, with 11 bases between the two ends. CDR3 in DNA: TGTGCCAGCAGCGTAGGACAACTGGGGAATTCACCCCTCCACTTT. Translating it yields CASSVGQLGNSPLHF.

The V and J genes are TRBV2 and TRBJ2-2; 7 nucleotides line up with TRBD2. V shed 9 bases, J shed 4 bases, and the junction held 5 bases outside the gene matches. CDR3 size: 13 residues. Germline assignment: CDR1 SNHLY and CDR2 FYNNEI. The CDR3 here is CARGRDGTGELFF. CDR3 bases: TGTGCCAGAGGGAGGGACGGCACCGGGGAGCTGTTTTTT.

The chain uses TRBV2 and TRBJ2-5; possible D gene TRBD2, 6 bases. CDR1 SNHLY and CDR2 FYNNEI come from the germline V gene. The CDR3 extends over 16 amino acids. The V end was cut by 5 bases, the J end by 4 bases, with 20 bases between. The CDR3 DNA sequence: TGTGCCAGCAGTCAATCTCCAGCGGTGGGGGGAGAGACCCAGTACTTC. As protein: CASSQSPAVGGETQYF.

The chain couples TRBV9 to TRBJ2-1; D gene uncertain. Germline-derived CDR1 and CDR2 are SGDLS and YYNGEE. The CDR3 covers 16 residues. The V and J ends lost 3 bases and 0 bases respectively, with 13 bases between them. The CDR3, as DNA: TGTGCCAGCAGCGCGGGTCCTACGAGCTCCTACAATGAGCAGTTCTTC. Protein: CASSAGPTSSYNEQFF. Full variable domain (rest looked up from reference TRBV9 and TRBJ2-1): DSGVTQTPKHLITATGQRVTLRCSPRSGDLSVYWYQQSLDQGLQFLIQYYNGEERAKGNILERFSAQQFPDLHSELNLSSLELGDSALYFCASSAGPTSSYNEQFFGPGTRLTVL.

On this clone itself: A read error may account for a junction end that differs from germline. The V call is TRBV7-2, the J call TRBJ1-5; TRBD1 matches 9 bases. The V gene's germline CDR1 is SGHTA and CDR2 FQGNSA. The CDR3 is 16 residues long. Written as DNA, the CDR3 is TGTGCTAGCAGCCCTCGTCCACAGGGGGCCAATCAGCCCCAGCATTTT. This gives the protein CASSPRPQGANQPQHF.

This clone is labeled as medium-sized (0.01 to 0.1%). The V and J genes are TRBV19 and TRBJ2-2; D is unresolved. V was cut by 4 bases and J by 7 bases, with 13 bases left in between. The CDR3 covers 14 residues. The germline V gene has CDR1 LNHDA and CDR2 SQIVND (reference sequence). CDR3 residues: CASSKSDVIGELFF. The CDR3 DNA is TGTGCCAGTAGTAAAAGCGACGTAATCGGGGAGCTGTTTTTT.

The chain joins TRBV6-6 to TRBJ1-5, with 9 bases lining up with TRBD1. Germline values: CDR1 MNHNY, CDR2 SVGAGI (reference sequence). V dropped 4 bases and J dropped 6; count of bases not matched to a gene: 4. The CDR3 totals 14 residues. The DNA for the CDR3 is TGTGCCAGCAGTTCAACAGGGGGCACTCAGCCCCAGCATTTT. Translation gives CASSSTGGTQPQHF.

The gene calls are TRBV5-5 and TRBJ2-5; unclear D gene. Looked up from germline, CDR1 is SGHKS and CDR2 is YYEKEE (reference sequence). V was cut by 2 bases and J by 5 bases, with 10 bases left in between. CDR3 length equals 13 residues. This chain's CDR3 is CASSLIGWETQYF. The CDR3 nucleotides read TGTGCCAGCAGCTTAATAGGTTGGGAGACCCAGTACTTC.

This chain's CDR3 is CASSLQGQFYNEQFF. CDR3 in DNA: TGTGCCAGCAGCTTACAGGGTCAGTTCTACAATGAGCAGTTCTTC. The chain recombines TRBV7-9 with TRBJ2-1; D perhaps matches TRBD1 (5 bases). Germline CDR1 reads SEHNR; CDR2 reads FQNEAQ (reference sequence). V was clipped by 2 bases and J by 3 bases, with 11 bases between them. This CDR3 spans 15 amino acids.

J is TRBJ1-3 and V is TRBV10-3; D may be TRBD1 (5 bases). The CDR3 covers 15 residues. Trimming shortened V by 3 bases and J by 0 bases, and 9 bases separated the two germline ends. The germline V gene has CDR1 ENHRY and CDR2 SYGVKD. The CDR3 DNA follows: TGTGCCATCAGTGACTCAAGGGGCTCTGGAAACACCATATATTTT. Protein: CAISDSRGSGNTIYF.

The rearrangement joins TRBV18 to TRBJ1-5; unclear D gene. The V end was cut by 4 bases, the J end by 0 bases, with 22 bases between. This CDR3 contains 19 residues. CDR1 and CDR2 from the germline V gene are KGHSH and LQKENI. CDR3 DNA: TGTGCCAGCTCACTCACGGGAGGTGGGGTTTCCGTTAGCAATCAGCCCCAGCATTTT. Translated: CASSLTGGGVSVSNQPQHF.

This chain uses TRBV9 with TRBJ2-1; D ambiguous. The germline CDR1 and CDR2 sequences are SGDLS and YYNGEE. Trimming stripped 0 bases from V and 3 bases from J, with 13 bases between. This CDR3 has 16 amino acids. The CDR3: CASSVGPVLDYNEQFF. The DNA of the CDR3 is TGTGCCAGCAGCGTAGGACCCGTCCTAGACTACAATGAGCAGTTCTTC.

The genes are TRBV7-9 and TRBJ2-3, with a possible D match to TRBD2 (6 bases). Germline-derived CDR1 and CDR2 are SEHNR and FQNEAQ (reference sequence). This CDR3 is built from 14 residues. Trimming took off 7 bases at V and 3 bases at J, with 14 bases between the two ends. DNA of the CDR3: TGTGCCAGCACGAACGCTGGGGGGACAGATACGCAGTATTTT. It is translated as CASTNAGGTDTQYF.

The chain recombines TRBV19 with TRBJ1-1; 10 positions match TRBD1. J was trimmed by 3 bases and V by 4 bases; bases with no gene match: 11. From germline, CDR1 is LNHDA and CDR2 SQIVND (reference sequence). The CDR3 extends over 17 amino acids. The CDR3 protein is CASSTPGTGASDTEAFF. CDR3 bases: TGTGCCAGTAGTACCCCCGGGACAGGGGCTTCGGACACTGAAGCTTTCTTT.